Listed below are T cell receptor beta chains from one sample, sequenced in a study of T cell changes during pregnancy in multiple sclerosis. Here immunoSEQ multiplex PCR was the method, and the copy in TCRdb shows in-frame clones only, minus some. This table holds approximately 57,000 clones, roughly 90% found once. The sample in question was peripheral blood, obtained after pregnancy. Source of these receptors: a female donor in good health, enrolled as a control in a pregnancy study. The CDR3 runs from the conserved cysteine through the conserved F or W.

j_call v_call cdr3_aa
TRBJ2-3 TRBV5-1 CASSQDRGTDTQYF
TRBJ2-7 TRBV5-4 CASSFGLAEYEQYF
TRBJ1-5 TRBV30 CAWSVRTTGVINQPQHF
TRBJ1-5 TRBV5-5 CASSSHGPGQAPKGPQHF
TRBJ1-2 TRBV19 CASKPDRGYGYTF
TRBJ1-4 TRBV23-1 CASSQSIPGGVCEKLFF
TRBJ1-5 TRBV27 CASSSSGTGYTQPQHF
TRBJ2-1 TRBV7-3 CASSWGTGSYNEQFF
TRBJ2-7 TRBV19 CASSMGRGDEQYF
TRBJ1-5 TRBV7-2 CASSIMGHRNQPQHF
TRBJ2-7 TRBV6-6 CASSKQGYEQYF
TRBJ2-7 TRBV9 CASSVGQGKQYF
TRBJ2-7 TRBV19 CASSPRPPGYEQYF
TRBJ1-1 TRBV7-3 CASSLGTGDTEAFF
TRBJ2-1 TRBV2 CASSGHYNEQFF